Listed here are 24 T cell receptor beta chains from one sample, sequenced in a study of tumor-infiltrating lymphocytes in localized non-small cell lung cancer. The method was immunoSEQ multiplex PCR; TCRdb's version includes in-frame clones alone and lacks a portion of them. The repertoire holds about 9,700 clones, with 60% to 80% as singletons. Sequencing was carried out using lung tumor tissue. The receptors come from a human donor with non-small cell lung cancer.

V and J are TRBV9 and TRBJ2-3, with D unresolved. There are 14 residues in the CDR3. V lost 4 bases and J 0 bases, leaving 9 bases between the germline ends. The germline V gene has CDR1 SGDLS and CDR2 YYNGEE. Here the CDR3 DNA reads TGTGCCAGCAGCAGACTGGAGAGCACAGATACGCAGTATTTT. This sequence encodes CASSRLESTDTQYF.

This clone was found once. The CDR3 region is CAWTREAGAQETQYF. The CDR3 DNA sequence: TGTGCCTGGACCCGGGAAGCGGGAGCACAAGAGACCCAGTACTTC. V usage is TRBV30 and J usage is TRBJ2-5; the match to TRBD2 covers 8 bases. The V segment lost 4 bases and the J segment 2 bases; nucleotides outside the gene matches: 9. This CDR3 region has 15 residues. Germline V CDR1 and CDR2: GTSNPN, SVGIG (reference sequence). Supplemented by reference TRBV30 and TRBJ2-5, the full variable domain reads SQTIHQWPATLVQPVGSPLSLECTVEGTSNPNLYWYRQAAGRGLQLLFYSVGIGQISSEVPQNLSASRPQDRQFILSSKKLLLSDSGFYLCAWTREAGAQETQYFGPGTRLLVL.

This chain uses TRBV11-2 with TRBJ2-1; 7 bases are shared with TRBD1. The germline V gene has CDR1 SGHAT and CDR2 FQNNGV. J was trimmed by 0 bases and V by 6 bases; bases with no gene match: 5. The CDR3 is 15 residues long. CDR3 sequence reads: CASRLQGSSYNEQFF. Here the CDR3 DNA reads TGTGCCAGCAGGCTACAGGGGAGCTCCTACAATGAGCAGTTCTTC.

This chain uses TRBV18 with TRBJ1-3, with TRBD1 identical over 8 bases. Trimming at V came to 2 bases and at J to 2 bases, leaving 11 bases not matched to a gene. The CDR3 totals 18 residues. Germline V CDR1 and CDR2: KGHSH, LQKENI. The CDR3 reads CASSPITGQARPGNTIYF. In nucleotides, the CDR3 is TGTGCCAGCTCACCAATTACGGGACAGGCGAGACCTGGAAACACCATATATTTT. Based on the CDR3 plus reference TRBV18 and TRBJ1-3, the full variable domain is NAGVMQNPRHLVRRRGQEARLRCSPMKGHSHVYWYRQLPEEGLKFMVYLQKENIIDESGMPKERFSAEFPKEGPSILRIQQVVRGDSAAYFCASSPITGQARPGNTIYFGEGSWLTVV.

V gene TRBV30 combines with J gene TRBJ1-1; 7 bases align to TRBD1. This CDR3 comprises 12 residues. Per germline, CDR1 GTSNPN and CDR2 SVGIG (reference sequence). V gave up 5 bases and J gave up 11 bases; unmatched junction bases: 11. The CDR3: CAWHRGKVGAFF. CDR3 bases: TGTGCCTGGCACAGGGGTAAGGTGGGGGCTTTCTTT.

The rearrangement joins TRBV7-6 to TRBJ1-3; 11 bases are a match to TRBD1. The V segment lost 7 bases and the J segment 0 bases; nucleotides outside the gene matches: 8. The CDR3 loop spans 17 amino acids. From germline, CDR1 is SGHVS and CDR2 FNYEAQ. In nucleotides, the CDR3 is TGTGCCAGCACCGGACAGGGGGCCTCGTCCTCTGGAAACACCATATATTTT. It is translated as CASTGQGASSSGNTIYF. Using reference TRBV7-6 and TRBJ1-3 for the parts outside the CDR3, the full variable domain is GAGVSQSPRYKVTKRGQDVALRCDPISGHVSLYWYRQALGQGPEFLTYFNYEAQQDKSGLPNDRFSAERPEGSISTLTIQRTEQRDSAMYRCASTGQGASSSGNTIYFGEGSWLTVV.

The chain recombines TRBV28 with TRBJ2-1, with 9 bases matching TRBD1. The CDR3 has 15 amino acids. Germline values: CDR1 MDHEN, CDR2 SYDVKM. Unmatched junction bases numbered 10, after V lost 6 bases and J lost 7 bases. The CDR3 here is CASRLRDRDMNEQFF. DNA for the CDR3: TGTGCCAGCAGGCTCCGGGACAGGGATATGAATGAGCAGTTCTTC.

V is TRBV30 and J is TRBJ1-5, with D unresolved. V gave up 0 bases and J gave up 5 bases, with 8 bases separating them. Looked up from germline, CDR1 is GTSNPN and CDR2 is SVGIG (reference sequence). The CDR3 loop spans 13 amino acids. The CDR3 DNA follows: TGTGCCTGGAGTGTAAGGGCGGATCAGCCCCAGCATTTT. Translation: CAWSVRADQPQHF. The whole variable domain, filled in from reference TRBV30 and TRBJ1-5, reads SQTIHQWPATLVQPVGSPLSLECTVEGTSNPNLYWYRQAAGRGLQLLFYSVGIGQISSEVPQNLSASRPQDRQFILSSKKLLLSDSGFYLCAWSVRADQPQHFGDGTRLSIL.

This clone is medium-sized (0.01 to 0.1%) by share. V and J are TRBV4-2 and TRBJ2-2; tentative D call: TRBD2 (7 bases). From germline, CDR1 is LGHNA and CDR2 YNFKEQ. The CDR3 runs 16 residues. Trimming took off 4 bases at V and 3 bases at J, with 15 bases between the two ends. In DNA, the CDR3 is TGTGCCAGCAGCCCCAGGGAGGGGGTGGACACCGGGGAGCTGTTTTTT. Protein sequence: CASSPREGVDTGELFF.

J is TRBJ1-2 and V is TRBV5-4; perhaps TRBD1 as D (5 bases). Trimming removed 1 base at V and 6 bases at J, with 10 bases between. CDR1 is SGHNT, CDR2 YYREEE, per germline (reference sequence). The length of the CDR3 is 13 residues. CDR3 nucleotides: TGTGCCAGCAGCTTGTCAGGGAACGATGGCTACACCTTC. Translated: CASSLSGNDGYTF.

This chain connects TRBV10-2 to TRBJ1-1, with D perhaps TRBD1 (6 bases). CDR1 and CDR2 from the germline V gene are WSHSY and SAAADI. V was trimmed by 7 bases and J by 0 bases, leaving 12 bases between them. The CDR3 loop spans 14 amino acids. DNA for the CDR3: TGCGCCAGCAACAGGGAGACCATGAACACTGAAGCTTTCTTT. This sequence encodes CASNRETMNTEAFF.

The chain employs TRBV4-2 and TRBJ1-4, with D possibly TRBD1 on 6 matching bases. The CDR3 runs 16 residues. V was clipped by 1 base and J by 8 bases, with 17 bases between them. Germline loops: CDR1 LGHNA, CDR2 YNFKEQ. The CDR3 DNA is TGTGCCAGCAGCCAAGGGACGGGGGCAAATTTCGAAAAACTGTTTTTT. It translates to CASSQGTGANFEKLFF.

The V and J genes are TRBV10-2 and TRBJ1-4; D is uncertain. The CDR3 sequence is 14 residues long. Trimming removed 3 bases at V and 8 bases at J, with 13 bases between. Looked up from germline, CDR1 is WSHSY and CDR2 is SAAADI. The CDR3 coding sequence is TGCGCCAGCAGTGATCGGGGTGGGAACGAAAAACTGTTTTTT. Translating gives CASSDRGGNEKLFF.

The chain has TRBV29-1 and TRBJ2-1, with 10 bases fitting TRBD1. This CDR3 has 14 amino acids. CDR1 and CDR2 from the germline V gene are SQVTM and ANQGSEA. V shed 5 bases and J 6 bases; nucleotides not matched to a gene: 7. For the CDR3, the DNA is TGCAGCGTTCGGGGACAGGGGTCCCCCAATGAGCAGTTCTTC. It specifies CSVRGQGSPNEQFF.

This clone was seen just once. CDR3 in amino acids: CASSLPRGNQPQHF. The CDR3 DNA reads TGTGCCAGCAGTTTACCTCGAGGCAATCAGCCCCAGCATTTT. The V call is TRBV28, the J call TRBJ1-5; no reliable D call. CDR3 length equals 14 residues. Trimming cost V 2 bases and J 2 bases, with 7 bases left between them. Germline lookup yields CDR1 MDHEN and CDR2 SYDVKM.

The chain is built from TRBV2 and TRBJ2-7; TRBD1 might be the D (6 bases). Germline-derived CDR1 and CDR2 are SNHLY and FYNNEI. This CDR3 has 19 amino acids. The germline V and J ends were trimmed by 6 bases and 2 bases, with 29 bases remaining between them. The CDR3 spells CASRTPGTSSPGPTYEQYF. DNA for the CDR3: TGTGCCAGCAGGACCCCCGGGACATCATCTCCGGGGCCTACCTACGAGCAGTACTTC.

The rearrangement uses TRBV19 and TRBJ2-3, with D perhaps matching TRBD2 (5 bases). CDR3 length: 18 residues. Germline CDR1 is LNHDA and CDR2 is SQIVND (reference sequence). V dropped 5 bases and J dropped 2 bases, with 23 bases sitting between them. CDR3 DNA: TGTGCCAGTAGTCGCGGGCGTCTTGGGCGGGCCAACACAGATACGCAGTATTTT. Translating gives CASSRGRLGRANTDTQYF. Based on the CDR3 plus reference TRBV19 and TRBJ2-3, the full variable domain is DGGITQSPKYLFRKEGQNVTLSCEQNLNHDAMYWYRQDPGQGLRLIYYSQIVNDFQKGDIAEGYSVSREKKESFPLTVTSAQKNPTAFYLCASSRGRLGRANTDTQYFGPGTRLTVL.

This clone has only one observation. This rearrangement joins TRBV18 to TRBJ1-1; the D gene is possibly TRBD1 (5 bases). The CDR3 runs 16 residues. Trimming cost V 0 bases and J 5 bases, with 16 bases left between them. Germline values: CDR1 KGHSH, CDR2 LQKENI. CDR3 bases: TGTGCCAGCTCACCACCGAAGGCGGGGGTGACAACTGAAGCTTTCTTT. Amino acids: CASSPPKAGVTTEAFF.

The sample holds a few counts of this clone. The chain links TRBV5-4 to TRBJ2-3; 8 bases fit TRBD1. This CDR3 has 16 residues. J was trimmed by 4 bases and V by 5 bases; bases with no gene match: 12. Per the germline V gene, CDR1 is SGHNT and CDR2 is YYREEE (reference sequence). CDR3 in DNA: TGTGCCAGCAGTAGAGACAGGGGCGAGCTGGCAGATACGCAGTATTTT. Amino acids: CASSRDRGELADTQYF.

The table lists this clone with a count of one. The CDR3 spells CASSPDRGWNEQFF. CDR3 DNA sequence: TGTGCCAGCAGCCCTGACAGGGGATGGAATGAGCAGTTCTTC. The rearrangement links TRBV14 to TRBJ2-1; 8 nucleotides match TRBD1. J was trimmed by 7 bases and V by 4 bases; bases with no gene match: 6. Germline V gives CDR1 SGHDN, CDR2 FVKESK. This CDR3 has 14 amino acids.

The chain uses TRBV13 and TRBJ2-6, with a possible D match to TRBD2 (5 bases). The germline V gene encodes CDR1 PRHDT and CDR2 FYEKMQ (reference sequence). V gave up 5 bases and J gave up 0 bases, with 14 bases separating them. The CDR3 is made up of 17 amino acids. The CDR3: CASSQGAGLSGANVLTF. The CDR3 DNA sequence: TGTGCCAGCAGCCAAGGTGCAGGACTCTCTGGGGCCAACGTCCTGACTTTC.

The sample holds one count of this clone. This rearrangement joins TRBV27 to TRBJ1-1; D might be TRBD1 (6 bases). The CDR3 is 14 amino acids. The V end was cut by 4 bases, the J end by 4 bases, with 13 bases between. Germline V gene sequence: CDR1 MNHEY, CDR2 SMNVEV (reference sequence). In nucleotides, the CDR3 is TGTGCCAGCAGTTATGAAGTGGGGGCCACTGAAGCTTTCTTT. Translated, it gives CASSYEVGATEAFF.

J is TRBJ1-2 and V is TRBV2; D gene unclear. Trimming removed 6 bases at V and 5 bases at J, with 10 bases between. The CDR3 is 12 residues long. Germline V gene lookup returns CDR1 SNHLY and CDR2 FYNNEI. This CDR3 reads CASSVQVYGYTF. The CDR3 bases are TGTGCCAGCAGCGTTCAGGTGTATGGCTACACCTTC.

CDR3 bases: TGTGCCACTCAGGGGGATGTAGGAGCCCAGCATTTT. Translated, it gives CATQGDVGAQHF. This sequence joins TRBV15 and TRBJ1-5, with 7 bases lining up with TRBD1. Germline loops: CDR1 LNHNV, CDR2 YYDKDF (reference sequence). The V and J ends lost 9 bases and 11 bases, in that order; junction bases with no gene match: 10. The CDR3 spans 12 residues.